The 21 T cell receptor beta chains presented below share a single source sample, sequenced in a study of blood T cell repertoires in COVID-19 (TCRdb year 2020). The library was obtained by the immunoSEQ multiplex PCR assay. TCRdb took over this immuneACCESS table, retaining in-frame rearrangements with V and J assigned. Such tables are incomplete; in checked studies, under half of the missing clones stem from an unresolved V gene, and the remainder is unexplained. The sample table lists a few hundred thousand clones, 85% to 90% of them with a count of one. The ten largest clones represent around 5.8% of the sample. The sample taken for sequencing was peripheral blood. These receptors all come from a woman in her fifties or sixties with COVID-19, enrolled during active disease.

V usage is TRBV11-2 and J usage is TRBJ2-3, with 8 nucleotides matching TRBD2. There are 13 residues in the CDR3. V shed 4 bases, J shed 5 bases, and the junction held 2 bases outside the gene matches. Looked up from germline, CDR1 is SGHAT and CDR2 is FQNNGV. This CDR3 is CASSSTSGDTQYF. The CDR3 nucleotides read TGTGCCAGCAGCTCCACTAGCGGAGATACGCAGTATTTT.

V usage is TRBV5-1 and J usage is TRBJ2-3; TRBD2 aligns across 10 bases. The CDR3 length is 15 residues. V lost 4 bases to trimming and J lost 4 bases; unmatched junction nucleotides: 6. The germline V gene has CDR1 SGHRS and CDR2 YFSETQ. CDR3 nucleotide sequence: TGCGCCAGCAGCGAGCTAGCGGGAGTGTCAGATACGCAGTATTTT. This translates into CASSELAGVSDTQYF.

The chain has TRBV6-5 and TRBJ1-1; TRBD1 aligns across 8 bases. The CDR3 length is 16 residues. After removal of 2 bases from V and 1 base from J, the junction contained 6 bases not matched to a gene. Germline V gene data show CDR1 as MNHEY and CDR2 as SVGAGI. CDR3 DNA sequence: TGTGCCAGCAGTTACCTACAGGGGGGTTGGAACACTGAAGCTTTCTTT. Its protein is CASSYLQGGWNTEAFF.

For this clone: The sample holds other DNA sequences that translate to the same CDR3. V is TRBV7-2 and J is TRBJ2-1; 10 bases align to TRBD2. The trim removed 3 bases at V and 4 bases at J, leaving 0 bases unmatched. The CDR3 has 14 amino acids. The germline V gene has CDR1 SGHTA and CDR2 FQGNSA. The CDR3 protein is CASSFSGGYNEQFF. The CDR3 DNA reads TGTGCCAGCAGCTTTAGCGGGGGGTACAATGAGCAGTTCTTC.

V usage is TRBV6-5 and J usage is TRBJ1-2; D ambiguous. V dropped 6 bases and J dropped 7 bases, with 15 bases sitting between them. The CDR3 extends over 13 amino acids. Looked up from germline, CDR1 is MNHEY and CDR2 is SVGAGI. CDR3 sequence reads: CASRETGLGGYTF. CDR3 coding DNA: TGTGCCAGCAGAGAGACTGGGTTGGGTGGCTACACCTTC.

The chain has TRBV2 and TRBJ2-7; perhaps TRBD1 as D (5 bases). V dropped 2 bases and J dropped 2 bases, with 16 bases sitting between them. This CDR3 has 16 amino acids. Germline V gene sequence: CDR1 SNHLY, CDR2 FYNNEI. CDR3 amino acids: CASSENGQGRTYEQYF. In DNA, the CDR3 is TGTGCCAGCAGTGAAAATGGTCAGGGAAGGACCTACGAGCAGTACTTC.

This chain joins TRBV15 and TRBJ1-2; TRBD1 is a possible D gene (6 bases). The V and J ends lost 0 bases and 4 bases respectively, with 15 bases between them. Germline V gene lookup returns CDR1 LNHNV and CDR2 YYDKDF (reference sequence). CDR3 length: 16 amino acids. The CDR3 DNA reads as TGTGCCACCAGCAGAGATTTTAGGGGGGGGGCCTATGGCTACACCTTC. It codes for CATSRDFRGGAYGYTF.

J is TRBJ1-1 and V is TRBV7-2; D unresolved. Germline CDR1 SGHTA, CDR2 FQGNSA. Trimming took 0 bases from V and 1 from J, leaving 6 bases between them. The CDR3 has 14 residues. In DNA form, the CDR3 reads TGTGCCAGCAGCTTAGCGCCGGGGAACACTGAAGCTTTCTTT. This translates into CASSLAPGNTEAFF.

The J gene is TRBJ2-5, the V gene TRBV5-1; tentatively, D is TRBD1 (5 bases). CDR1 is SGHRS and CDR2 is YFSETQ in the germline V gene. Trimming took 2 bases from V and 5 from J, leaving 10 bases between them. The CDR3 extends over 13 amino acids. In DNA form, the CDR3 reads TGCGCCAGCAGCTTTACCCAGGGTGAGACCCAGTACTTC. It encodes CASSFTQGETQYF.

This clone was counted a few times. This chain links TRBV3-1 (or the pseudogene TRBV3-2) with TRBJ1-6; 11 bases agree with TRBD1. The CDR3 contains 14 residues. From germline, CDR1 is LGHDT and CDR2 YNNKEL (reference sequence). J gave up 9 bases and V 3 bases, and 1 base lay outside the gene matches. The CDR3 loop reads CASSHGQGASPLHF. The CDR3 DNA is TGTGCCAGCAGCCACGGACAGGGGGCTTCACCCCTCCACTTT.

The chain is built from TRBV18 and TRBJ2-1, with a weak D call TRBD1 (5 bases). The CDR3 contains 16 residues. Trimming stripped 3 bases from V and 5 bases from J, with 17 bases between. Germline CDR1 is KGHSH and CDR2 is LQKENI. The DNA of the CDR3 is TGTGCCAGCTCACCCCATAAGGGGTTGCTAGACAATGAGCAGTTCTTC. It codes for CASSPHKGLLDNEQFF.

The genes are TRBV6-1 and TRBJ2-7; TRBD1 aligns across 7 bases. Trimming took 3 bases from V and 4 from J; bases not matched to a gene: 9. Germline CDR1 MNHNS, CDR2 SASEGT. The CDR3 spans 15 residues. CDR3 region: CASSDPGTAAYEQYF. For the CDR3, the DNA is TGTGCCAGCAGTGACCCCGGGACAGCGGCTTACGAGCAGTACTTC.

V is TRBV3-1 (or the pseudogene TRBV3-2) and J is TRBJ2-3; D remains unclear. The V and J ends lost 0 bases and 6 bases respectively, with 22 bases between them. This CDR3 has 18 residues. Germline V gives CDR1 LGHDT, CDR2 YNNKEL (reference sequence). The CDR3 loop reads CASSQDPGERRIRDTQYF. CDR3 coding DNA: TGTGCCAGCAGCCAAGATCCTGGCGAAAGGCGGATACGGGATACGCAGTATTTT.

The chain joins TRBV7-2 to TRBJ1-5, with D maybe TRBD1 (5 bases). The germline V gene has CDR1 SGHTA and CDR2 FQGNSA. Trimming removed 5 bases from V and 4 bases from J, with 12 bases in between. This CDR3 contains 14 residues. The chain's CDR3 is CASSPRGGNQPQHF. Written as DNA, the CDR3 is TGTGCCAGCAGCCCCCGGGGGGGGAATCAGCCCCAGCATTTT.

A single count supports this clone. The V call is TRBV12-3 or TRBV12-4, the J call TRBJ2-7, with D possibly TRBD1 on 6 matching bases. The CDR3 loop spans 12 amino acids. V was trimmed by 6 bases and J by 5 bases, leaving 11 bases between them. The CDR3 sequence is CASSYREHEQYF. For the CDR3, the DNA is TGTGCCAGCAGCTACAGGGAACACGAGCAGTACTTC.

J is TRBJ1-1 and V is TRBV30; D remains ambiguous. Between the trimmed V and J ends, which lost 0 bases and 0 bases, there was a span of 17 bases. CDR1 and CDR2 (germline): GTSNPN, SVGIG (reference sequence). The CDR3 runs to 17 residues. The CDR3 nucleotides are TGTGCCTGGAGTGTACGGTCTTGGCAGACTATGAACACTGAAGCTTTCTTT. Translation gives CAWSVRSWQTMNTEAFF.

The chain employs TRBV28 and TRBJ1-4; D is ambiguous. V lost 3 bases to trimming and J lost 1 base, with 12 bases between them. Germline loops: CDR1 MDHEN, CDR2 SYDVKM. This CDR3 contains 16 residues. The CDR3 here is CASSLRLRLTNEKLFF. The CDR3 DNA is TGTGCCAGCAGTTTGCGTTTAAGACTAACTAATGAAAAACTGTTTTTT.

The chain uses TRBV2 and TRBJ1-2; D remains ambiguous. V was shortened by 6 bases and J by 5 bases, with 13 bases between the two germline ends. Germline CDR1 reads SNHLY; CDR2 reads FYNNEI. This CDR3 has 13 amino acids. In nucleotides, the CDR3 is TGTGCCAGCAGGGGCGGAGGGTATTATGGCTACACCTTC. This codes for CASRGGGYYGYTF.

This chain joins TRBV27 and TRBJ2-5, with TRBD1 as a possible D gene (6 bases). Trimming left V 5 bases short and J 3 bases short, with 13 bases between. Per germline, CDR1 MNHEY and CDR2 SMNVEV (reference sequence). The CDR3 sequence is 14 residues long. Written as DNA, the CDR3 is TGTGCCAGCAGTACAGGGTTGAGGGAAGAGACCCAGTACTTC. As protein: CASSTGLREETQYF.

The chain links TRBV7-3 to TRBJ1-5, with unresolved D. This CDR3 is built from 13 residues. The V end lost 5 bases, the J end lost 5 bases, and 10 bases lay between the germline ends. Germline loops: CDR1 SGHTA, CDR2 FQGTGA. CDR3 DNA: TGTGCCAGCAGCCCCAGAACAGATCAGCCCCAGCATTTT. It yields the protein CASSPRTDQPQHF. The full variable domain, its missing parts supplied by reference TRBV7-3 and TRBJ1-5, is GAGVSQTPSNKVTEKGKYVELRCDPISGHTALYWYRQSLGQGPEFLIYFQGTGAADDSGLPNDRFFAVRPEGSVSTLKIQRTERGDSAVYLCASSPRTDQPQHFGDGTRLSIL.

In its sample, this clone was seen a few times. The gene calls are TRBV27 and TRBJ2-5; D gene unclear. The CDR3 consists of 13 residues. Germline-derived CDR1 and CDR2 are MNHEY and SMNVEV (reference sequence). V was clipped by 8 bases and J by 4 bases, with 14 bases between them. DNA of the CDR3: TGTGCCAGCGGAGAAGAATTGGGAGAGACCCAGTACTTC. Protein product: CASGEELGETQYF.